This is a list of T cell receptor beta chains from one sample in a study of blood T cell repertoires in COVID-19. Only in-frame clones appear in the TCRdb table, and some are missing; sequencing was by immunoSEQ multiplex PCR. The sample has 200,000 or so clones, approximately 79% seen once. The sequencing input was peripheral blood. All receptors derive from a man aged 25 to 40 with active or convalescent COVID-19. The CDR3 runs from the conserved cysteine through the conserved F or W. The order of the fields is J gene, D gene, clone size, V gene, CDR3 DNA, CDR3 protein. D genes are given only for firm matches. The size entry is marked missing in some rows and otherwise reads once, few, many or a size class.

>TRBJ1-2|-|-|TRBV27
TGTGCCAGCAGTTTATGGGCCTCGGCTGCTAACTATGGCTACACCTTC
CASSLWASAANYGYTF
>TRBJ1-2|-|once|TRBV27
TGTGCCAGCAGTTTTAGACAGGATTATGGCTACACCTTC
CASSFRQDYGYTF
>TRBJ1-1|TRBD1|-|TRBV7-9
TGTGCCAGCAGCTACCGCAGGGGGATTATGAACACTGAAGCTTTCTTT
CASSYRRGIMNTEAFF
>TRBJ2-3|-|few|TRBV20-1
TGCAGTGTCTATAACACAGATACGCAGTATTTT
CSVYNTDTQYF
>TRBJ2-5|-|-|TRBV9
TGTGCCAGCAGCCAAGAAGGACTTGCGCGGACGGAGACCCAGTACTTC
CASSQEGLARTETQYF
>TRBJ1-5|-|-|TRBV30
TGTGCCTGGAGTGTAGGGACAAGCAGCAATCAGCCCCAGCATTTT
CAWSVGTSSNQPQHF
>TRBJ1-4|-|-|TRBV5-3
TGTGCCAGAAGCTTGTGCGGGTTTAATGAAAAACTGTTTTTT
CARSLCGFNEKLFF
>TRBJ2-2|-|-|TRBV19
TGTGCCAGTAGTATAGAGACAGAGACCGGGGAGCTGTTTTTT
CASSIETETGELFF
>TRBJ2-1|TRBD1|-|TRBV25-1
TGTGCCAGCAGCAGCCCCGGGACAGGGTTCAACAATGAGCAGTTCTTC
CASSSPGTGFNNEQFF
>TRBJ1-4|-|once|TRBV5-1
TGCGCCAGTCGCTGGCGAGGAGATGAAAAACTGTTTTTT
CASRWRGDEKLFF
>TRBJ2-6|-|-|TRBV18
TGTGCCAGCTCACCACAGGGGGAATCAGGGGCCAACGTCCTGACTTTC
CASSPQGESGANVLTF
>TRBJ1-3|-|-|TRBV28
TGTGCCAGCAGTTCCCGCGGCTCCCCGGCGAAGGGAAACACCATATATTTT
CASSSRGSPAKGNTIYF
>TRBJ1-4|-|-|TRBV5-6
TGTGCCAGCAGCCGGGCAGGGACAACTAATGAAAAACTGTTTTTT
CASSRAGTTNEKLFF
>TRBJ2-7|TRBD1|-|TRBV27
TGTGCCAGCAGTTGGGGGACAGGGTGGACCTACGAGCAGTACTTC
CASSWGTGWTYEQYF
>TRBJ1-5|TRBD1|-|TRBV4-1
TGCGCCAGCAGCCCCCGGACAGGGATCAATAGCAATCAGCCCCAGCATTTT
CASSPRTGINSNQPQHF
>TRBJ1-5|TRBD1|-|TRBV6-1
TGTGCCAGCAGTGAACGACAGGGCCTCTATAGCAATCAGCCCCAGCATTTT
CASSERQGLYSNQPQHF
>TRBJ1-1|-|-|TRBV19
TGTGCCAGTAGTATCGGGGGGGTTGAAGCTTTCTTT
CASSIGGVEAFF
>TRBJ2-6|-|-|TRBV7-8
TGTGCCAGCAGCGCAAACAGGGTTAGGGAGCTCGGGGCCAACGTCCTGACTTTC
CASSANRVRELGANVLTF
>TRBJ1-1|-|-|TRBV14
TGTGCCAGCAGCCTGGTGGGGGGGGCTGAAGCTTTCTTT
CASSLVGGAEAFF
>TRBJ2-3|-|few|TRBV24-1
TGTGCCACCAGTGATTTGGGAGGGGACACAGATACGCAGTATTTT
CATSDLGGDTDTQYF
>TRBJ1-5|-|few|TRBV21-1
TGTGCCAGCAGCAACTCCAGGGGCCTAAATCAGCCCCAGCATTTT
CASSNSRGLNQPQHF
>TRBJ1-5|-|few|TRBV4-1
TGCGCCAGCAGCCAAGATTCAGTGGCAGGCGGGCGGCCCCAGCATTTT
CASSQDSVAGGRPQHF
>TRBJ2-2|TRBD2|-|TRBV11-3
TGTGCCAGCAGCCCCGGAGGGAGGGACACCGGGGAGCTGTTTTTT
CASSPGGRDTGELFF
>TRBJ2-4|-|-|TRBV7-8
TGTGCCAGCAGCTTAGCACGGGGGATGGGGAACATTCAGTACTTC
CASSLARGMGNIQYF
>TRBJ2-1|-|once|TRBV4-3
TGCGCCAGCAGCCAAGGAAGAGCTCGGGAGACGCTTGACAATGAGCAGTTCTTC
CASSQGRARETLDNEQFF